These 19 T cell receptor beta chains originate from one sample sequenced in a study of OX40 agonist ivuxolimab in advanced cancers. Libraries were constructed by the immunoSEQ multiplex PCR assay. Held by TCRdb, this immuneACCESS table contains in-frame sequences only and omits some clones. Under half of the omission traces to an unresolved V gene where checked; the cause of the rest is unknown. The sample table lists about 20,000 clones, nearly 85% of them with a count of one. The ten most abundant clones make up more than 15% of the sample. Sequenced material: CD4+ or CD8+ T cells sorted from blood, taken in a trial of the OX40 agonist ivuxolimab. The receptors were gathered from an adult with an advanced solid tumor such as melanoma, head and neck, liver or kidney cancer.

This chain joins TRBV10-2 and TRBJ2-7, with D perhaps TRBD2 (5 bases). This CDR3 has 15 amino acids. V shed 3 bases and J shed 6 bases, with 18 bases lying between them. CDR1 and CDR2 from the germline V gene are WSHSY and SAAADI. In DNA, the CDR3 is TGCGCCAGCAGTGAATCAGCGATACAACGGGGCGAGCAGTACTTC. The encoded protein is CASSESAIQRGEQYF.

This clone was counted a few times. The V gene is TRBV13, the J gene TRBJ2-1, with TRBD1 matching 9 bases. Germline values: CDR1 PRHDT, CDR2 FYEKMQ (reference sequence). The junction had 12 bases not matched to a gene; V was cut back by 0 bases and J by 15 bases. The CDR3 is 15 residues long. The CDR3 region has the DNA TGTGCCAGCAGCTTAGGCGGACCTCAGACAGGGGGAATGTTCTTC. The encoded protein is CASSLGGPQTGGMFF.

Only one count was recorded for this clone. The genes are TRBV9 and TRBJ1-2, with unresolved D. The CDR3 has 14 residues. V was cut by 3 bases and J by 7 bases, with 16 bases left in between. CDR1 is SGDLS, CDR2 YYNGEE, per germline. The CDR3 is CASSEDPRPAGYTF. CDR3 coding DNA: TGTGCCAGCAGCGAGGACCCCCGACCTGCTGGCTACACCTTC.

The chain combines TRBV18 with TRBJ2-4, with D tentatively TRBD2 (5 bases). Trimming cost V 1 base and J 8 bases, with 18 bases left between them. CDR1 and CDR2 from the germline V gene are KGHSH and LQKENI. The length of the CDR3 is 16 residues. The CDR3 nucleotides read TGTGCCAGCTCACCACAAGAGGGATCGAATATTTACATTCAGTACTTC. Translating gives CASSPQEGSNIYIQYF.

V is TRBV9 and J is TRBJ2-1; a weak D match, TRBD2 (6 bases). This CDR3 comprises 15 residues. V lost 0 bases and J 2 bases, leaving 9 bases between the germline ends. Looked up from germline, CDR1 is SGDLS and CDR2 is YYNGEE. The CDR3 bases are TGTGCCAGCAGCGTAGCGGGAGTTGCCTACAATGAGCAGTTCTTC. The encoded protein is CASSVAGVAYNEQFF.

V usage is TRBV7-9 and J usage is TRBJ2-3, with TRBD2 matching over 8 bases. This CDR3 comprises 16 residues. Germline V CDR1 and CDR2: SEHNR, FQNEAQ (reference sequence). V was pared by 7 bases and J by 5 bases, with 14 bases of the junction left unmatched. The CDR3 bases are TGTGCCAGCACCCCCCCGGCGGGGGGCGGTGAAGATACGCAGTATTTT. Translated: CASTPPAGGGEDTQYF. Supplemented by reference TRBV7-9 and TRBJ2-3, the full variable domain reads DTGVSQNPRHKITKRGQNVTFRCDPISEHNRLYWYRQTLGQGPEFLTYFQNEAQLEKSRLLSDRFSAERPKGSFSTLEIQRTEQGDSAMYLCASTPPAGGGEDTQYFGPGTRLTVL.

The CDR3 bases are TGTGCCAGCAGCTTTGGACAGAATGAGCAGTTCTTC. Residues: CASSFGQNEQFF. This chain joins TRBV11-2 and TRBJ2-1, with a possible D match to TRBD1 (6 bases). The V and J ends lost 3 bases and 7 bases respectively, with 7 bases between them. Germline V CDR1 and CDR2: SGHAT, FQNNGV. The CDR3 sequence is 12 residues long.

This chain connects TRBV5-4 to TRBJ2-7, with TRBD1 identical over 7 bases. After removal of 2 bases from V and 3 bases from J, the junction contained 5 bases not matched to a gene. The CDR3 covers 14 residues. Looked up from germline, CDR1 is SGHNT and CDR2 is YYREEE (reference sequence). The CDR3 nucleotides are TGTGCCAGCAGCTTAGGGCAGGGGGTCTACGAGCAGTACTTC. Protein: CASSLGQGVYEQYF.

CDR3 nucleotides: TGTGCCAGTAGTCCTAGGACAGGGGCAGGCACTGAAGCTTTCTTT. Encoded protein: CASSPRTGAGTEAFF. The chain recombines TRBV19 with TRBJ1-1; 9 positions agree with TRBD1. Germline lookup yields CDR1 LNHDA and CDR2 SQIVND (reference sequence). With 5 bases clipped from V and 4 bases from J, the junction kept 8 bases outside the gene matches. The CDR3 length is 15 residues.

The V and J genes are TRBV4-1 and TRBJ2-1; 9 nucleotides agree with TRBD1. CDR3 length: 15 amino acids. From germline, CDR1 is MGHRA and CDR2 YSYEKL. V shed 3 bases, J shed 7 bases, and the junction held 7 bases outside the gene matches. In nucleotides, the CDR3 is TGCGCCAGCAGCCACTCAGGGGACAGGGAAAATGAGCAGTTCTTC. This codes for CASSHSGDRENEQFF.

The chain uses TRBV9 and TRBJ2-3; 8 bases match TRBD1. The CDR3 contains 16 residues. With 3 bases clipped from V and 0 bases from J, the junction kept 6 bases outside the gene matches. CDR1 is SGDLS, CDR2 YYNGEE, per germline. DNA of the CDR3: TGTGCCAGCAGCGCCGGACAGGGCCGGAGCACAGATACGCAGTATTTT. Amino acid sequence: CASSAGQGRSTDTQYF.

J is TRBJ2-3 and V is TRBV9; the match to TRBD2 covers 10 bases. Germline lookup yields CDR1 SGDLS and CDR2 YYNGEE. The CDR3 covers 18 residues. Unmatched junction bases numbered 10, after V lost 2 bases and J lost 1 base. The CDR3, as DNA: TGTGCCAGCAGCGTGAGAGGACTAGCGGAAGCGGGCACAGATACGCAGTATTTT. This translates into CASSVRGLAEAGTDTQYF.

The chain uses TRBV5-6 and TRBJ2-3; D not resolved. Germline V CDR1 and CDR2: SGHDT, YYEEEE. V gave up 4 bases and J gave up 0 bases, with 9 bases separating them. The CDR3 extends over 14 amino acids. CDR3 nucleotides: TGTGCCAGCAGCGTGGGCTCTAGCACAGATACGCAGTATTTT. Encoded protein: CASSVGSSTDTQYF. Combining the CDR3 with reference TRBV5-6 and TRBJ2-3 gives the whole variable domain DAGVTQSPTHLIKTRGQQVTLRCSPKSGHDTVSWYQQALGQGPQFIFQYYEEEERQRGNFPDRFSGHQFPNYSSELNVNALLLGDSALYLCASSVGSSTDTQYFGPGTRLTVL.

This clone was recorded only once. The gene calls are TRBV2 and TRBJ2-4; 8 nucleotides match TRBD2. The CDR3 sequence is 14 residues long. CDR1 and CDR2 from the germline V gene are SNHLY and FYNNEI. With 6 bases clipped from V and 8 bases from J, the junction kept 9 bases outside the gene matches. This CDR3 reads CASRGTRGGDIQYF. DNA for the CDR3: TGTGCCAGCAGAGGCACCCGGGGGGGGGACATTCAGTACTTC.

As to this clone: The junction departs from germline at one end; a sequencing error may be responsible. The chain links TRBV12-5 to TRBJ1-5; a weak D match, TRBD1 (5 bases). The CDR3 sequence is 16 residues long. The germline CDR1 and CDR2 sequences are LGHNT and FRNRAP. CDR3 loop: CANGSPGQVGNQPQHF. In DNA, the CDR3 is TGTGCTAATGGTTCGCCGGGGCAGGTGGGCAATCAGCCCCAGCATTTT.

A note on this clone: The sample holds other DNA sequences that translate to the same CDR3. The J gene is TRBJ2-7, the V gene TRBV4-1; D is possibly TRBD2 (6 bases). CDR1 is MGHRA, CDR2 YSYEKL, per germline. V was clipped by 5 bases and J by 0 bases, with 14 bases between them. This CDR3 contains 15 residues. CDR3 DNA sequence: TGCGCCAGCAGCTTTGCCCAGGGAGGCTCCTACGAGCAGTACTTC. Translation: CASSFAQGGSYEQYF.

V gene TRBV7-9 combines with J gene TRBJ2-1; TRBD2 matches 10 bases. The germline CDR1 and CDR2 sequences are SEHNR and FQNEAQ (reference sequence). V dropped 6 bases and J dropped 6; count of bases not matched to a gene: 8. The CDR3 totals 15 residues. The DNA of the CDR3 is TGTGCCAGCAGTTCCTCTAGCGGGAGCTTCAATGAGCAGTTCTTC. Protein product: CASSSSSGSFNEQFF.

The genes are TRBV6-5 and TRBJ2-4, with 7 bases fitting TRBD1. The CDR3 is 15 residues long. Germline V lookup: CDR1 MNHEY, CDR2 SVGAGI. V dropped 2 bases and J dropped 8; count of bases not matched to a gene: 9. CDR3 DNA: TGTGCCAGCAGTTACACCAGGGGGTCCGGGGACATTCAGTACTTC. Protein sequence: CASSYTRGSGDIQYF.

This chain uses TRBV5-1 with TRBJ1-1; D uncertain. Trimming left V 5 bases short and J 5 bases short, with 7 bases between. The CDR3 loop spans 11 amino acids. The germline CDR1 and CDR2 sequences are SGHRS and YFSETQ. The CDR3 DNA reads TGCGCCAGCAGGAGGGAGACTGAAGCTTTCTTT. It translates to CASRRETEAFF.